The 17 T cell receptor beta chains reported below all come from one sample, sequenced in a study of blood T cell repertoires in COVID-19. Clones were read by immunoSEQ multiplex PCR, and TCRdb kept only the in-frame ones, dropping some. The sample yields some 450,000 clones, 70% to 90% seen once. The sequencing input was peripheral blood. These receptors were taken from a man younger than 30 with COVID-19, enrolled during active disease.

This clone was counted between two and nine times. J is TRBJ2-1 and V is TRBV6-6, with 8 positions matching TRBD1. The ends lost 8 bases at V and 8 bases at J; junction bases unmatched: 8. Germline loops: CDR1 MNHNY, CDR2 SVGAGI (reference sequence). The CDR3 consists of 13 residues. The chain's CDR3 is CASQLDRADEQFF. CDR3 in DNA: TGTGCCAGCCAGTTGGACAGGGCGGATGAGCAGTTCTTC.

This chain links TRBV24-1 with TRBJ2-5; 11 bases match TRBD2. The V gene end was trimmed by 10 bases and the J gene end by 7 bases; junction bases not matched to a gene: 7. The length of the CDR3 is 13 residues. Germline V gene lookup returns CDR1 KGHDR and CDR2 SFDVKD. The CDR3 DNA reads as TGTGCCACGAGTAGCGGGGGGGCCGGGACCCAGTACTTC. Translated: CATSSGGAGTQYF.

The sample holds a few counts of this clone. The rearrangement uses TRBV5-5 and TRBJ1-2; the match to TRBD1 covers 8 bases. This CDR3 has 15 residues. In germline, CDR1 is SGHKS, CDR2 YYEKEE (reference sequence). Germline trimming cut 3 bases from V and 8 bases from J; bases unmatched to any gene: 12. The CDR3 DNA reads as TGTGCCAGCAGCTCCCTGGGGCCAGGGGGCTTAGGCTACACCTTC. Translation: CASSSLGPGGLGYTF.

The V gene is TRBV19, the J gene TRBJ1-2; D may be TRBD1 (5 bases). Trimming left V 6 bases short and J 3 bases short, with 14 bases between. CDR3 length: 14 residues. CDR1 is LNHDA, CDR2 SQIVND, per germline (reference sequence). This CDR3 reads CASRPAGPYYGYTF. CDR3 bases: TGTGCCAGTAGACCGGCGGGACCTTACTATGGCTACACCTTC.

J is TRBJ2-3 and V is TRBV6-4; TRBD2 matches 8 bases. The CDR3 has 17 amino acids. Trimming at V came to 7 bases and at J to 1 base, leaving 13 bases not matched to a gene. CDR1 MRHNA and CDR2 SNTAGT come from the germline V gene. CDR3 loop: CASIHLPELAGTDTQYF. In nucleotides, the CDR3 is TGTGCCAGCATCCACCTGCCGGAACTAGCGGGCACAGATACGCAGTATTTT.

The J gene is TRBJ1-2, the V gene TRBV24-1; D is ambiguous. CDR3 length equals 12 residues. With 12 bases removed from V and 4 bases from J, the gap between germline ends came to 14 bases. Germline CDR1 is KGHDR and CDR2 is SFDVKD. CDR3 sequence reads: CAAGSGSYGYTF. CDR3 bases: TGTGCCGCGGGGTCGGGGAGCTATGGCTACACCTTC.

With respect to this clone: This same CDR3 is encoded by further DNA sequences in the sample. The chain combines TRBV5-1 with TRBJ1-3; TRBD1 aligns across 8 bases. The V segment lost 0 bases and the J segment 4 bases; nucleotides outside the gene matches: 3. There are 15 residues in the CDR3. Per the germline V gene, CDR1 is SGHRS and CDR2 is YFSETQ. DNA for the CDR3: TGCGCCAGCAGCTTGGGTGGACAGGGCGGAAACACCATATATTTT. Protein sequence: CASSLGGQGGNTIYF.

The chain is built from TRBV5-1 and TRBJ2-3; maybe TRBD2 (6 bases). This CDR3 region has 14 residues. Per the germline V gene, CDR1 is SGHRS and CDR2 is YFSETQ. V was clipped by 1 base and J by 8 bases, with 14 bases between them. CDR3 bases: TGCGCCAGCAGCTTGACCTTATTGGGAGGTACGCAGTATTTT. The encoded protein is CASSLTLLGGTQYF.

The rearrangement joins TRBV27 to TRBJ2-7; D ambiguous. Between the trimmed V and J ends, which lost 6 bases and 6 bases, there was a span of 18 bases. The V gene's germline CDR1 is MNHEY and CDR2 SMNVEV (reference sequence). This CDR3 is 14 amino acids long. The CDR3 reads CASSRQKPPAEQYF. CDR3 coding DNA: TGTGCCAGCAGCCGACAAAAGCCCCCCGCCGAGCAGTACTTC.

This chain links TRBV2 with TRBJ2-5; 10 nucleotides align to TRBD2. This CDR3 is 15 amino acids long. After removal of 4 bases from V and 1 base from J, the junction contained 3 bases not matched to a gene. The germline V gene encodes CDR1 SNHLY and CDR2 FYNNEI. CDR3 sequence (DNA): TGTGCCAGCAGTGCTCTAGCGGGAGTCCAAGAGACCCAGTACTTC. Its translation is CASSALAGVQETQYF.

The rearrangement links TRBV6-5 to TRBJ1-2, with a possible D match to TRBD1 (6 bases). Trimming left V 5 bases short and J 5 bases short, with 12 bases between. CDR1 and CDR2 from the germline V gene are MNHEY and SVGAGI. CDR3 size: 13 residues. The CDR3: CASSQPGQYGYTF. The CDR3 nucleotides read TGTGCCAGCAGTCAGCCCGGACAGTATGGCTACACCTTC.

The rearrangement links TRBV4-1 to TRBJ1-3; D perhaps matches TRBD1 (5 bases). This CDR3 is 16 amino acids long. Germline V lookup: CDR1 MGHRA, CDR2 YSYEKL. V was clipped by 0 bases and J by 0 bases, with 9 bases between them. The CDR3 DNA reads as TGCGCCAGCAGCCAAGAGCACAGGACCTCTGGAAACACCATATATTTT. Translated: CASSQEHRTSGNTIYF.

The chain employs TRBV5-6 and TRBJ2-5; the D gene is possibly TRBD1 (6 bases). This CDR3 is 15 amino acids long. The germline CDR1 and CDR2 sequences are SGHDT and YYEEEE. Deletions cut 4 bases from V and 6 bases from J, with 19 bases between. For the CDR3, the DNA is TGTGCCAGCAGCGTTACAGGGCGGCTGAGGAAGACCCAGTACTTC. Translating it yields CASSVTGRLRKTQYF.

The CDR3 nucleotides read TGCGCCAGCAGCCGGGTTAGCGGGAGGGCCGAAGATACGCAGTATTTT. Residues: CASSRVSGRAEDTQYF. The gene calls are TRBV4-1 and TRBJ2-3; 11 positions agree with TRBD2. CDR3 length: 16 amino acids. V dropped 4 bases and J dropped 5; count of bases not matched to a gene: 8. Germline V gives CDR1 MGHRA, CDR2 YSYEKL.

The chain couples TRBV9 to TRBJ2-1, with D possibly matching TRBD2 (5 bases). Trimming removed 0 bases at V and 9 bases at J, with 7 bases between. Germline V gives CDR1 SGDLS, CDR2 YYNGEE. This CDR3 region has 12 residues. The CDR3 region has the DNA TGTGCCAGCAGCGTAGTGGGGAGTGAGCAGTTCTTC. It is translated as CASSVVGSEQFF.

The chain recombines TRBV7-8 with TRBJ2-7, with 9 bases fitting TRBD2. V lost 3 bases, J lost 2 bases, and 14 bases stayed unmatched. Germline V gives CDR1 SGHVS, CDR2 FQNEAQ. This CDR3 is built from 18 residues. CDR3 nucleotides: TGTGCCAGCAGCTTGGCCCCTGGAGCTAGCGGGATCACCTACGAGCAGTACTTC. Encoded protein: CASSLAPGASGITYEQYF.

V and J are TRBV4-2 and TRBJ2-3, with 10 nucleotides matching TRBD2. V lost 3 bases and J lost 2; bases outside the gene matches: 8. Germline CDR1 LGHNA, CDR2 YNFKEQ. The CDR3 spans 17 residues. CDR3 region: CASSHAGLADFTDTQYF. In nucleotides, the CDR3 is TGTGCCAGCAGCCACGCTGGACTAGCGGATTTCACAGATACGCAGTATTTT.